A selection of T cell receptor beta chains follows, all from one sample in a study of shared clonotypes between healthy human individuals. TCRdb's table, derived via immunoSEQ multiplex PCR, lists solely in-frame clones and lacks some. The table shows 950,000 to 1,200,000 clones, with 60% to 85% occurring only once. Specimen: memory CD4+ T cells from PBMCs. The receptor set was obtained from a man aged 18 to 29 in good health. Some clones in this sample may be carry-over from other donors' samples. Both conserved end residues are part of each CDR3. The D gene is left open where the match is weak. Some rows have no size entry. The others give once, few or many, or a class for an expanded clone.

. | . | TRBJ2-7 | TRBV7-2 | TGTGCCAGCAGTGAGGCTGTGGCGGGAATCTACGAGCAGTACTTC | CASSEAVAGIYEQYF
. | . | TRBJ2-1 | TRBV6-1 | TGTGCCAGCAGTGAAGGGGCAGTCCCTGAGCAGTTCTTC | CASSEGAVPEQFF
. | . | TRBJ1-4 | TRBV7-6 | TGTGCCAGCAGCTTAGGCCCGGGGGCTAATGAAAAACTGTTTTTT | CASSLGPGANEKLFF
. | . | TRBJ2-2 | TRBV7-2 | TGTGCCAGCAGCTTACAGGGGAACACCGGGGAGCTGTTTTTT | CASSLQGNTGELFF
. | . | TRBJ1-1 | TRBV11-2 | TGTGCCAGCAGCCCCCGCCCGGGGATGAACACTGAAGCTTTCTTT | CASSPRPGMNTEAFF
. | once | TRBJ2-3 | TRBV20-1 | TGCAGTCCGTCTTTGGTCGATACGCAGTATTTT | CSPSLVDTQYF
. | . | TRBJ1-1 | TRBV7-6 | TGTGCCAGCAGGCTCGGGGGGAGAGACACTGAAGCTTTCTTT | CASRLGGRDTEAFF
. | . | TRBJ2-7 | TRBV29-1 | TGCAGCATACGGGACCCTCCAGGATACGAGCAGTACTTC | CSIRDPPGYEQYF
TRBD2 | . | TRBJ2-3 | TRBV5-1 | TGCGCCAGCAGCTTCTTAGCGGGGGGTAGCACAGATACGCAGTATTTT | CASSFLAGGSTDTQYF
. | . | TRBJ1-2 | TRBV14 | TGTGCCAGCAGCCAAGGCTTTGGCGGGGGCTATGGCTACACCTTC | CASSQGFGGGYGYTF
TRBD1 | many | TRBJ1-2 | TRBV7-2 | TGTGCCAGTGGGGACAGCCTCCACTACACCTTC | CASGDSLHYTF
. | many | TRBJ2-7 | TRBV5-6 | TGTGCCAGCAGCTTGCCCTCTGTTACCGAGCAGTACTTC | CASSLPSVTEQYF
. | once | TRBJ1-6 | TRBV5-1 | TGCGCCAGCAGCTTGGGTGGCCCAAATTCACCCCTCCACTTT | CASSLGGPNSPLHF
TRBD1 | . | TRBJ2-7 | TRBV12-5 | TGTGCTAGTGGTCATGGGACAGGGGCAGGCGAGCAGTACTTC | CASGHGTGAGEQYF
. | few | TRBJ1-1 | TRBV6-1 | TGTGCCAGCAGTGAAGAGGCCAGGGTGAACACTGAAGCTTTCTTT | CASSEEARVNTEAFF
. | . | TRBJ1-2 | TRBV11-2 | TGTGCCAGCAGGCAGGGAGGTCGAAACTATGGCTACACCTTC | CASRQGGRNYGYTF
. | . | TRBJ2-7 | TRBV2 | TGTGCCAGCATCAGGAGGGACGAGCAGTACTTC | CASIRRDEQYF
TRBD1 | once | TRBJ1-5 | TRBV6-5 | TGTGCCAGCAAGCGGGACAGGGTAGTTGGGCAGCCCCAGCATTTT | CASKRDRVVGQPQHF
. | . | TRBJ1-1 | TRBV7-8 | TGTGCCAGCAGCTTAGGGCAGGTTGAAGCTTTCTTT | CASSLGQVEAFF
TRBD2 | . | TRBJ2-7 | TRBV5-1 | TGCGCCAGCAGCTTGGGCGCTAGCGGGAGTGGGACCTCCTACGAGCAGTACTTC | CASSLGASGSGTSYEQYF
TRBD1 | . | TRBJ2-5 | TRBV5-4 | TGTGCCAGCAGCGAAAAGACAGGGCAAGAGACCCAGTACTTC | CASSEKTGQETQYF
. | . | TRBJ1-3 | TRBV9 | TGTGCCAGCAGCGCCTTAAACAGGGACACCATATATTTT | CASSALNRDTIYF
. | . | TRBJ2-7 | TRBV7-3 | TGTGCCAGCAGCTTAACCCGACTAGACGAGCAGTACTTC | CASSLTRLDEQYF
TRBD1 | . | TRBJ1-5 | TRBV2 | TGTGCCAGCAGGGGACAGGGCTATCAGCCCCAGCATTTT | CASRGQGYQPQHF
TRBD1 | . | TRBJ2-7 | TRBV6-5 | TGTGCCAGCAGTTACGCCAAGGGGGCGTACGAGCAGTACTTC | CASSYAKGAYEQYF
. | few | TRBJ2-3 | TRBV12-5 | TGTGCTAGTGGTCCGAAGCGGGCCGGCACAGATACGCAGTATTTT | CASGPKRAGTDTQYF
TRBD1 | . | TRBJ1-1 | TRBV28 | TGTGCCAGCAGTTCGACAGGGATAGCTTTCTTT | CASSSTGIAFF
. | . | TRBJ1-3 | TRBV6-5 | TGTGCCAGCAGTTACAGGACGACGGGCGGAAACACCATATATTTT | CASSYRTTGGNTIYF